This T cell receptor beta chain originates from a study of T cells in Graves' hyperthyroidism and ophthalmopathy. This clonotype was detected ten times or more. A junction end diverges from the germline sequence, so it may reflect a read error. Subjects aged 18 to 65 presented with newly diagnosed hyperthyroidism of less than 2 months' duration. Clinical symptoms, serum thyroxine and TRAb, thyroid ultrasound and orbital computed tomography were used for the diagnoses. Amplified TCR beta CDR3 regions derived from RNA transcripts. HTBI primers were the set used in a first-round RT-PCR of the TCR CDR3. TCRdb analysed the multiplex PCR reads with MiXCR anew, one entry per CDR3 protein. The sample holds over 250,000 distinct CDR3 sequences, less than 30% seen once. The sequencing input was blood. The sequence was collected from a man aged 40-49 years with Graves' hyperthyroidism that later progressed to Graves' ophthalmopathy.

The CDR3 reads CASSEGGPLTEAFF. The CDR3 DNA sequence: TGTGCCAGCAGCGAAGGGGGACCCTTAACTGAAGCTTTCTTT. This chain links TRBV6-1 with TRBJ1-1, with D possibly being TRBD1 (6 bases). The germline V gene has CDR1 MNHNS and CDR2 SASEGT. This CDR3 is 14 amino acids long.